The clone carrying this TCR beta chain was seen only once. Trimming removed 9 bases at V and 8 bases at J, with 13 bases between. The germline V gene has CDR1 MNHEY and CDR2 SVGAGI. The CDR3 is 12 amino acids. This sample was taken from a study of blood T cell repertoires in COVID-19. Sequencing used immunoSEQ multiplex PCR; TCRdb keeps in-frame clones, though not all of them. The sample consists of fewer than 200,000 clones, roughly 81% of them appearing once. The sample comprised peripheral blood. This TCR was sampled from a man aged 35 to 55 who had recovered from COVID-19. J is TRBJ1-4 and V is TRBV6-5; tentatively, D is TRBD1 (6 bases). The CDR3 here is CASGGRPEKLFF. Written as DNA, the CDR3 is TGTGCCAGTGGGGGCAGGCCGGAAAAACTGTTTTTT.